Each of the 20 T cell receptor beta chains below was sequenced from the same sample in a study of Tregs in tolerant kidney transplant recipients. Some clones are missing from TCRdb's copy, which holds only in-frame ones; the method was immunoSEQ multiplex PCR. Here the sample table reports 45,000 to 55,000 clones. Source: CD4+ T cells from blood, taken before the transplant. These receptors all come from a human donor who received a combined kidney and bone marrow transplant.

As for this clone: The DNA ends 3 residues before the CDR3 does, and the rest of the CDR3 is filled in from the germline J gene. The chain is built from TRBV5-1 and TRBJ1-2; tentatively, D is TRBD1 (6 bases). CDR3 length equals 16 residues. The germline CDR1 and CDR2 sequences are SGHRS and YFSETQ. The V end was cut by 0 bases, the J end by 1 base, with 13 bases between. The CDR3 is CASSLVSGEGNYGYTF. The covered CDR3 bases are TGCGCCAGCAGCTTGGTGTCAGGGGAAGGTAACTATGGC.

On this clone: Read coverage stops 3 residues before the CDR3 terminus; the germline J gene supplies the remainder. V usage is TRBV18 and J usage is TRBJ1-3, with D possibly being TRBD1 (5 bases). The germline V and J ends were trimmed by 2 bases and 1 base, with 9 bases remaining between them. CDR3 length equals 15 residues. Germline V gene data show CDR1 as KGHSH and CDR2 as LQKENI. CDR3 sequence: CASSPEGVSGNTIYF. CDR3 DNA (partial): TGTGCCAGCTCACCAGAAGGGGTTTCTGGAAACACC.

As concerns this clone: Read data end 3 residues before the CDR3 end; the end is taken from the germline J gene. The chain joins TRBV2 to TRBJ2-1; the match to TRBD2 covers 9 bases. The CDR3 has 15 residues. Germline loops: CDR1 SNHLY, CDR2 FYNNEI. Trimming cost V 3 bases and J 9 bases; bases outside gene matches: 9. The part of the CDR3 DNA that was read is TGTGCCAGCAGTGAGACCTATAGCGGGAGCGGTGAG. Amino acid sequence: CASSETYSGSGE. The full CDR3 is CASSETYSGSGEQFF.

Notes on this clone: The read ends 3 residues shy of where the CDR3 ends; the end is completed using the germline J gene. The V call is TRBV19, the J call TRBJ2-7, with D tentatively TRBD2 (6 bases). The germline V gene encodes CDR1 LNHDA and CDR2 SQIVND (reference sequence). Deletions cut 10 bases from V and 2 bases from J, with 18 bases between. This CDR3 contains 14 residues. The sequenced CDR3 bases are TGTGCCACTAGCGACAGTGGCGGTGCCTACGAG. Translated: CATSDSGGAYE. The full CDR3 protein reads CATSDSGGAYEQYF.

Regarding this clone: The read ends 3 residues shy of where the CDR3 ends; the end is completed using the germline J gene. The rearrangement joins TRBV2 to TRBJ2-3, with 12 bases that match TRBD2. There are 17 residues in the CDR3. Looked up from germline, CDR1 is SNHLY and CDR2 is FYNNEI. The V segment lost 5 bases and the J segment 6 bases; nucleotides outside the gene matches: 12. The CDR3 DNA, read in part, is TGTGCCAGCAGTTCCCTCGCTAGCGGGAGGGCCGGGGATACG. Amino acid sequence: CASSSLASGRAGDT. The full CDR3 protein reads CASSSLASGRAGDTQYF. Filled out from reference TRBV2 and TRBJ2-3, the complete variable domain reads EPEVTQTPSHQVTQMGQEVILRCVPISNHLYFYWYRQILGQKVEFLVSFYNNEISEKSEIFDDQFSVERPDGSNFTLKIRSTKLEDSAMYFCASSSLASGRAGDTQYFGPGTRLTVL.

On this clone: Sequencing ends 3 residues short of the CDR3 end; the germline J gene provides the rest. The rearrangement uses TRBV5-4 and TRBJ2-5, with D maybe TRBD1 (5 bases). Germline V lookup: CDR1 SGHNT, CDR2 YYREEE (reference sequence). Trimming pared 7 bases from V and 3 bases from J, leaving 16 bases between. The CDR3 is 14 residues long. The CDR3 loop reads CASQGQGIEETQYF. The sequenced part of the CDR3 DNA is TGTGCCAGCCAGGGTCAAGGGATCGAAGAGACC.

In the case of this clone: The read is 3 residues too short to cover the CDR3 end, so that end is filled in from the germline J gene. The gene calls are TRBV10-3 and TRBJ1-1; D is uncertain. Germline V CDR1 and CDR2: ENHRY, SYGVKD. Trimming removed 6 bases from V and 3 bases from J, with 11 bases in between. CDR3 size: 13 residues. Incomplete CDR3 DNA: TGTGCCATCAGCGAGAACGGGGACACTGAA. Residues: CAISENGDTE. The full CDR3 is CAISENGDTEAFF.

In regard to this clone: With the read ending 3 residues before the CDR3 end, the germline J gene is used to fill in that end. The chain carries TRBV7-2 and TRBJ1-1, with TRBD1 identical over 7 bases. The CDR3 totals 13 residues. The V gene's germline CDR1 is SGHTA and CDR2 FQGNSA. CDR3 residues: CASSLGSQGGAFF. The sequenced CDR3 bases are TGTGCCAGCAGCTTAGGGTCTCAGGGGGGA.

About this clone itself: The sequenced fragment ends 3 residues before the CDR3 boundary, so the rest is inferred from the germline J gene. This chain joins TRBV5-1 and TRBJ2-1; 9 nucleotides agree with TRBD2. The CDR3 has 15 residues. Germline V gene data show CDR1 as SGHRS and CDR2 as YFSETQ. V trimming: 6 bases; J trimming: 6 bases; junction bases outside the gene matches: 10. The covered CDR3 bases are TGCGCCAGCACCCAACCGGGACTAGCAGGCAATGAG. Protein: CASTQPGLAGNE. The full CDR3 is CASTQPGLAGNEQFF.

In the case of this clone: The read ends 3 residues before the CDR3 terminus; that terminus is restored from the germline J gene. The chain links TRBV7-2 to TRBJ1-4; tentative D call: TRBD1 (5 bases). Trimming pared 3 bases from V and 6 bases from J, leaving 8 bases between. The germline gives CDR1 SGHTA, CDR2 FQGNSA. This CDR3 is built from 13 residues. This chain's CDR3 is CASSFGHDEKLFF. Incomplete CDR3 DNA: TGTGCCAGCAGCTTTGGACACGATGAAAAA.

Comments on this clone: The CDR3 end falls 3 residues outside the read, so it is completed with the germline J gene. The chain is built from TRBV20-1 and TRBJ2-7; no clear D. The CDR3 loop spans 15 amino acids. V dropped 0 bases and J dropped 0 bases, with 12 bases sitting between them. Germline lookup yields CDR1 DFQATT and CDR2 SNEGSKA (reference sequence). CDR3 DNA (partial): TGCAGTGCTAGAGATATCGGCAGGAGCTCCTACGAG. Its protein product is CSARDIGRSSYE. The entire CDR3 is CSARDIGRSSYEQYF.

Notes on this clone: The DNA ends 3 residues before the CDR3 does, and the rest of the CDR3 is filled in from the germline J gene. The V call is TRBV6-1, the J call TRBJ2-1, with 9 bases fitting TRBD1. There are 13 residues in the CDR3. The junction had 0 bases not matched to a gene; V was cut back by 4 bases and J by 5 bases. Per the germline V gene, CDR1 is MNHNS and CDR2 is SASEGT. The CDR3 bases that were read are TGTGCCAGCAGTGGGACAGGGGACAATGAG. Translated: CASSGTGDNE. The whole CDR3 is CASSGTGDNEQFF.

Remarks on this clone: The read terminates 3 residues ahead of where the CDR3 ends, so the germline J gene completes it. Other DNA sequences in the same sample also yield this CDR3. V usage is TRBV30 and J usage is TRBJ2-3; 11 nucleotides match TRBD2. Germline V gene data show CDR1 as GTSNPN and CDR2 as SVGIG (reference sequence). CDR3 length: 14 residues. The V segment lost 2 bases and the J segment 3 bases; nucleotides outside the gene matches: 1. The sequenced part of the CDR3 DNA is TGTGCCTGGAGTATAGCGGGGGGGACAGATACG. Encoded protein: CAWSIAGGTDT. The entire CDR3 reads CAWSIAGGTDTQYF. Combining the CDR3 with reference TRBV30 and TRBJ2-3 gives the whole variable domain SQTIHQWPATLVQPVGSPLSLECTVEGTSNPNLYWYRQAAGRGLQLLFYSVGIGQISSEVPQNLSASRPQDRQFILSSKKLLLSDSGFYLCAWSIAGGTDTQYFGPGTRLTVL.

Comment on this clone: Mismatch with germline at one junction end may stem from a read error. The read halts 3 residues ahead of the CDR3 end, with the missing end drawn from the germline J gene. Other DNA sequences in this specimen translate into the identical CDR3. The V call is TRBV18, the J call TRBJ2-5; no firm D call. In germline, CDR1 is KGHSH, CDR2 LQKENI. This CDR3 is built from 12 residues. The CDR3 sequence is CASSPMQETQYF. The CDR3 bases that were read are TGCGCCAGCTCACCCATGCAAGAGACC.

As concerns this clone: With the read ending 3 residues before the CDR3 end, the germline J gene is used to fill in that end. The chain combines TRBV20-1 with TRBJ1-1, with 9 bases identical to TRBD1. CDR1 is DFQATT, CDR2 SNEGSKA, per germline (reference sequence). CDR3 length equals 13 residues. With 2 bases clipped from V and 6 bases from J, the junction kept 4 bases outside the gene matches. The CDR3 DNA, read in part, is TGCAGTGCTAGAAGGGACAGGGTCCCTGAA. Amino acid sequence: CSARRDRVPE. Given in full, the CDR3 is CSARRDRVPEAFF.

About this clone: The read stops 3 residues short of the end of the CDR3; the missing end is completed from the germline J gene. The genes are TRBV20-1 and TRBJ2-3; D might be TRBD1 (7 bases). The germline V gene has CDR1 DFQATT and CDR2 SNEGSKA (reference sequence). This CDR3 is built from 14 residues. The V end was cut by 6 bases, the J end by 5 bases, with 18 bases between. The chain's CDR3 is CSASRGAVRDTQYF. The DNA read from the CDR3 is TGCAGTGCGAGCAGGGGGGCGGTAAGAGATACG.

As regards this clone: The observed sequence ends 3 residues before the CDR3 terminus, with the missing tail filled in from the germline J gene. The rearrangement joins TRBV5-1 to TRBJ2-1; TRBD1 matches 9 bases. Trimming cost V 7 bases and J 6 bases; bases outside gene matches: 8. CDR1 SGHRS and CDR2 YFSETQ come from the germline V gene. There are 14 residues in the CDR3. CDR3 bases read: TGCGCCAGCGGGGCGGGACAGGGCGGCAATGAG. Translation: CASGAGQGGNE. The entire CDR3 reads CASGAGQGGNEQFF.

Remarks on this clone: The read finishes 3 residues shy of the CDR3 end, and the germline J gene is used to complete it. The chain recombines TRBV7-9 with TRBJ1-1; D unclear. Germline loops: CDR1 SEHNR, CDR2 FQNEAQ (reference sequence). V was clipped by 5 bases and J by 5 bases, with 12 bases between them. This CDR3 has 13 amino acids. CDR3 DNA, as far as it was read: TGTGCCAGCAGCGTCGAGGCCGATACTGAA. Protein: CASSVEADTE. The full CDR3 sequence reads CASSVEADTEAFF.

To note about this clone: The read terminates 3 residues ahead of where the CDR3 ends, so the germline J gene completes it. The genes are TRBV2 and TRBJ2-5, with 9 bases fitting TRBD2. The CDR3 runs 14 residues. Trimming removed 3 bases from V and 6 bases from J; junction bases left unmatched: 5. Germline V gene data show CDR1 as SNHLY and CDR2 as FYNNEI. The part of the CDR3 DNA that was read is TGTGCCAGCAGTGATAGGGCGGGAGGGAAGACC. Translated: CASSDRAGGKT. The entire CDR3 protein reads CASSDRAGGKTQYF.

Details on this clone: The CDR3 end falls 3 residues outside the read, so it is completed with the germline J gene. The V and J genes are TRBV18 and TRBJ1-1; the match to TRBD1 covers 7 bases. Trimming cost V 3 bases and J 1 base; bases outside gene matches: 8. The CDR3 length is 16 residues. Looked up from germline, CDR1 is KGHSH and CDR2 is LQKENI. The CDR3 bases that were read are TGTGCCAGCTCACCCTCAGGGGGTGGGGGGAACACTGAA. Its protein product is CASSPSGGGGNTE. The entire CDR3 is CASSPSGGGGNTEAFF.